This T cell receptor (beta chain) is drawn from a study of CD8+CD57+ T cells in acquired aplastic anemia. Across the whole study: CD4+ and CD8+ cells, once sorted, gave DNA averaging roughly 3 ug.

Genomic DNA templated the TCR beta VDJ and CDR3 profiling. From the reads, TCRdb called clonotypes with MiXCR, one entry per CDR3 protein. The table shows over 150,000 distinct CDR3 sequences, with approximately 48% occurring only once. CDR1 and CDR2 from the germline V gene are SGDLS and YYNGEE. Trimming shortened V by 10 bases and J by 3 bases, and 19 bases separated the two germline ends. The CDR3 consists of 14 residues. This clonotype has a count of ten or more. CD8+CD57+ cell expansion had been shown by flow cytometry in patients chosen for sequencing. The sequenced sample consisted of sorted CD4+, CD8+, or CD8+CD57+ T cells (not recorded which) from PBMCs. The TCR was taken from a human donor with aplastic anemia. This chain joins TRBV9 and TRBJ1-1; D perhaps matches TRBD1 (6 bases). CDR3 protein: CAGLKGGGDTEAFF. The CDR3 nucleotides are TGTGCCGGCCTCAAAGGGGGAGGGGACACTGAAGCTTTCTTT.